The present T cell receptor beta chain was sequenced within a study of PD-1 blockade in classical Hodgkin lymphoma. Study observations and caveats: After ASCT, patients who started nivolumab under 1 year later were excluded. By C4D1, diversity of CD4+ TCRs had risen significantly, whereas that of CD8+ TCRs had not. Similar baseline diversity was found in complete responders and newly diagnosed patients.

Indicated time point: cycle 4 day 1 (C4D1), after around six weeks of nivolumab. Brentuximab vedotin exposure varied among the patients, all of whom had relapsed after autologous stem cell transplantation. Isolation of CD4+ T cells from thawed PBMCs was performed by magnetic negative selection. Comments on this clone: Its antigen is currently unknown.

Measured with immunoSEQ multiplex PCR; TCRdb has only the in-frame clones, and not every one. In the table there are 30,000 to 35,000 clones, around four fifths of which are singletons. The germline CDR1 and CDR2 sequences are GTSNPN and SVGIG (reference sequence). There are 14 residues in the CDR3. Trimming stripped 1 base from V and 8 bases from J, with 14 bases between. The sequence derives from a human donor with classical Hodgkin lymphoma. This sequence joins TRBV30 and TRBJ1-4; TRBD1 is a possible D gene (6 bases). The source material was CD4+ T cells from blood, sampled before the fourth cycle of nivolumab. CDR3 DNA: TGTGCCTGGAGTGGGCCAGGGGAAAGAGAAAAACTGTTTTTT. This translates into CAWSGPGEREKLFF.